A selection of T cell receptor beta chains follows, all from one sample in a study of blood T cell repertoires in COVID-19. Only in-frame clones appear in the TCRdb table, and some are missing; sequencing was by immunoSEQ multiplex PCR. The repertoire has hundreds of thousands of clones, 70% to 90% of them found once; the top ten carry 0.7% to 1%. What was sequenced was peripheral blood. The receptors come from a man in his late teens or twenties with COVID-19, enrolled during active disease. CDR3s include the opening cysteine and the closing phenylalanine or tryptophan. A D gene is named only where the DNA matches it firmly. The size of a clone is reported for some rows only, either as once, few or many, or as a class for expanded clones.

J gene: TRBJ2-1
V gene: TRBV4-2
clone size: .
D gene: .
CDR3 protein: CASSQDQDEQFF
CDR3 DNA: TGTGCCAGCAGCCAAGACCAGGATGAGCAGTTCTTC

J gene: TRBJ2-7
V gene: TRBV13
clone size: .
D gene: TRBD1
CDR3 protein: CASSHTGTGGDYEQYF
CDR3 DNA: TGTGCCAGCAGTCATACCGGGACAGGTGGGGACTACGAGCAGTACTTC

J gene: TRBJ2-1
V gene: TRBV19
clone size: .
D gene: .
CDR3 protein: CASSRKGSASYNEQFF
CDR3 DNA: TGTGCCAGTAGTAGAAAGGGGTCGGCCTCCTACAATGAGCAGTTCTTC

J gene: TRBJ2-5
V gene: TRBV12-5
clone size: .
D gene: TRBD2
CDR3 protein: CASGLVVSTSGAETQYF
CDR3 DNA: TGTGCTAGTGGTTTGGTAGTTAGCACTAGCGGGGCTGAGACCCAGTACTTC

J gene: TRBJ2-1
V gene: TRBV19
clone size: .
D gene: TRBD2
CDR3 protein: CASSTSGLRLNEQFF
CDR3 DNA: TGTGCCAGTAGTACTAGCGGGCTCCGACTCAATGAGCAGTTCTTC

J gene: TRBJ2-7
V gene: TRBV7-9
clone size: .
D gene: .
CDR3 protein: CASSLLVSEQYF
CDR3 DNA: TGTGCCAGCAGCTTACTAGTTTCCGAGCAGTACTTC

J gene: TRBJ2-5
V gene: TRBV6-2/TRBV6-3
clone size: once
D gene: TRBD2
CDR3 protein: CASSYSGGMGPETQYF
CDR3 DNA: TGTGCCAGCAGTTACTCGGGGGGGATGGGTCCCGAGACCCAGTACTTC

J gene: TRBJ1-5
V gene: TRBV24-1
clone size: .
D gene: TRBD1
CDR3 protein: CATRDGTGDNQPQHF
CDR3 DNA: TGTGCCACCAGAGACGGGACAGGGGACAATCAGCCCCAGCATTTT

J gene: TRBJ2-3
V gene: TRBV6-6
clone size: .
D gene: .
CDR3 protein: CASSPPGGGDTQYF
CDR3 DNA: TGTGCCAGCAGCCCCCCAGGTGGAGGAGATACGCAGTATTTT

J gene: TRBJ2-1
V gene: TRBV7-6
clone size: .
D gene: TRBD2
CDR3 protein: CASSPEVGGLSEQFF
CDR3 DNA: TGTGCCAGCAGCCCCGAGGTCGGGGGGTTGAGTGAGCAGTTCTTC

J gene: TRBJ2-7
V gene: TRBV6-5
clone size: .
D gene: .
CDR3 protein: CASSSGQNPYEQYF
CDR3 DNA: TGTGCCAGCAGTTCCGGACAGAACCCCTACGAGCAGTACTTC

J gene: TRBJ2-3
V gene: TRBV19
clone size: .
D gene: .
CDR3 protein: CASRSDTDTQYF
CDR3 DNA: TGTGCCTCTCGGAGTGACACAGATACGCAGTATTTT

J gene: TRBJ2-5
V gene: TRBV4-1
clone size: .
D gene: TRBD2
CDR3 protein: CASSQAGFGGGQETQYF
CDR3 DNA: TGCGCCAGCAGCCAGGCTGGTTTTGGGGGGGGCCAAGAGACCCAGTACTTC

J gene: TRBJ1-2
V gene: TRBV5-1
clone size: .
D gene: .
CDR3 protein: CASSLEAGNYGYTF
CDR3 DNA: TGCGCCAGCAGCTTGGAGGCAGGGAACTATGGCTACACCTTC

J gene: TRBJ1-1
V gene: TRBV6-5
clone size: .
D gene: .
CDR3 protein: CASSSGGAQVEAFF
CDR3 DNA: TGTGCCAGCAGTTCGGGGGGGGCGCAGGTTGAAGCTTTCTTT

J gene: TRBJ2-1
V gene: TRBV9
clone size: .
D gene: .
CDR3 protein: CASSVQGNNEQFF
CDR3 DNA: TGTGCCAGCAGCGTGCAGGGCAACAATGAGCAGTTCTTC

J gene: TRBJ1-6
V gene: TRBV18
clone size: .
D gene: TRBD1
CDR3 protein: CASSRTGGTHSPLHF
CDR3 DNA: TGTGCCAGCTCCCGGACAGGGGGCACACATTCACCCCTCCACTTT

J gene: TRBJ1-5
V gene: TRBV5-1
clone size: .
D gene: .
CDR3 protein: CASSLGGYSNQPQHF
CDR3 DNA: TGCGCCAGCAGCTTAGGGGGATACAGCAATCAGCCCCAGCATTTT

J gene: TRBJ2-7
V gene: TRBV27
clone size: .
D gene: TRBD2
CDR3 protein: CATARLAGISYEQYF
CDR3 DNA: TGTGCCACCGCCCGACTAGCGGGGATCTCCTACGAGCAGTACTTC

J gene: TRBJ1-3
V gene: TRBV5-4
clone size: .
D gene: .
CDR3 protein: CASSTGKQGFAGNTIYF
CDR3 DNA: TGTGCCAGCAGCACCGGCAAACAGGGTTTTGCTGGAAACACCATATATTTT

J gene: TRBJ2-2
V gene: TRBV3-1/TRBV3-2
clone size: .
D gene: TRBD1
CDR3 protein: CASSLQGVTGELFF
CDR3 DNA: TGTGCCAGCAGCCTACAGGGGGTCACCGGGGAGCTGTTTTTT

J gene: TRBJ2-7
V gene: TRBV5-1
clone size: .
D gene: TRBD1
CDR3 protein: CASSLTQGVYEQYF
CDR3 DNA: TGCGCCAGCAGCTTGACACAGGGGGTCTACGAGCAGTACTTC

J gene: TRBJ1-2
V gene: TRBV5-1
clone size: .
D gene: .
CDR3 protein: CASSAERLPYGYTF
CDR3 DNA: TGCGCCAGCAGCGCCGAGAGGTTACCCTATGGCTACACCTTC

J gene: TRBJ1-2
V gene: TRBV7-9
clone size: .
D gene: TRBD1
CDR3 protein: CASSIGTGTIYGYTF
CDR3 DNA: TGTGCCAGCAGCATCGGGACAGGCACGATCTATGGCTACACCTTC

J gene: TRBJ2-1
V gene: TRBV24-1
clone size: once
D gene: TRBD1
CDR3 protein: CATLGTGSNEQFF
CDR3 DNA: TGTGCCACCCTGGGGACAGGGTCCAATGAGCAGTTCTTC

J gene: TRBJ2-1
V gene: TRBV24-1
clone size: .
D gene: TRBD2
CDR3 protein: CATSDHKPGLAGEQFF
CDR3 DNA: TGTGCCACCAGTGACCACAAACCGGGACTAGCGGGGGAGCAGTTCTTC

J gene: TRBJ2-1
V gene: TRBV29-1
clone size: .
D gene: TRBD2
CDR3 protein: CSVDRGSSYNEQFF
CDR3 DNA: TGCAGCGTTGACCGCGGGAGCTCCTACAATGAGCAGTTCTTC

J gene: TRBJ2-3
V gene: TRBV3-1/TRBV3-2
clone size: .
D gene: .
CDR3 protein: CASSQIGGPTDTQYF
CDR3 DNA: TGTGCCAGCAGTCAGATCGGAGGGCCCACAGATACGCAGTATTTT

J gene: TRBJ2-1
V gene: TRBV11-2
clone size: .
D gene: TRBD2
CDR3 protein: CASSLAGGSNEQFF
CDR3 DNA: TGTGCCAGCAGCCTAGCGGGGGGGAGCAATGAGCAGTTCTTC

J gene: TRBJ2-7
V gene: TRBV4-2
clone size: .
D gene: .
CDR3 protein: CASSQDRGQVAGNYEQYF
CDR3 DNA: TGTGCCAGCAGCCAAGACAGGGGGCAGGTAGCGGGTAACTACGAGCAGTACTTC

J gene: TRBJ2-7
V gene: TRBV7-6
clone size: .
D gene: .
CDR3 protein: CASSLGAAPDEQYF
CDR3 DNA: TGTGCCAGCAGCTTAGGGGCAGCCCCGGACGAGCAGTACTTC

J gene: TRBJ2-3
V gene: TRBV11-3
clone size: once
D gene: TRBD2
CDR3 protein: CASSLEGTRDADTQYF
CDR3 DNA: TGTGCCAGCAGCTTAGAGGGGACTAGAGACGCAGATACGCAGTATTTT

J gene: TRBJ2-1
V gene: TRBV10-2
clone size: .
D gene: TRBD2
CDR3 protein: CASRLAGDPYNEQFF
CDR3 DNA: TGCGCCAGCAGACTAGCGGGGGACCCCTACAATGAGCAGTTCTTC

J gene: TRBJ1-2
V gene: TRBV30
clone size: .
D gene: .
CDR3 protein: CAWVEGMGNGYTF
CDR3 DNA: TGTGCCTGGGTGGAGGGGATGGGGAATGGCTACACCTTC

J gene: TRBJ2-3
V gene: TRBV24-1
clone size: .
D gene: TRBD2
CDR3 protein: CATSDEAGFTDTQYF
CDR3 DNA: TGTGCCACCAGTGATGAAGCGGGGTTCACAGATACGCAGTATTTT

J gene: TRBJ2-5
V gene: TRBV12-5
clone size: .
D gene: .
CDR3 protein: CASGLSVQETQYF
CDR3 DNA: TGTGCTAGTGGTTTGTCTGTCCAAGAGACCCAGTACTTC

J gene: TRBJ2-5
V gene: TRBV3-1/TRBV3-2
clone size: .
D gene: .
CDR3 protein: CASSQDWRTSGIEETQYF
CDR3 DNA: TGTGCCAGCAGCCAAGATTGGAGAACAAGCGGAATCGAAGAGACCCAGTACTTC

J gene: TRBJ2-7
V gene: TRBV14
clone size: .
D gene: .
CDR3 protein: CASSQSRGEQYF
CDR3 DNA: TGTGCCAGCAGCCAAAGCAGGGGCGAGCAGTACTTC

J gene: TRBJ1-2
V gene: TRBV3-1/TRBV3-2
clone size: .
D gene: TRBD1
CDR3 protein: CASSQDGTGYYGYTF
CDR3 DNA: TGTGCCAGCAGCCAAGATGGGACAGGGTACTATGGCTACACCTTC

J gene: TRBJ2-1
V gene: TRBV6-2/TRBV6-3
clone size: .
D gene: .
CDR3 protein: CASSQYQLSSGNEQFF
CDR3 DNA: TGTGCCAGCAGCCAATACCAGCTAAGTTCGGGGAATGAGCAGTTCTTC

J gene: TRBJ2-1
V gene: TRBV11-3
clone size: .
D gene: .
CDR3 protein: CASSFIEGFSYNEQFF
CDR3 DNA: TGTGCCAGCAGCTTTATCGAGGGCTTCTCCTACAATGAGCAGTTCTTC

J gene: TRBJ2-2
V gene: TRBV7-2
clone size: .
D gene: TRBD1
CDR3 protein: CASSLTGQGLTGELFF
CDR3 DNA: TGTGCCAGCAGCTTAACGGGACAGGGACTCACCGGGGAGCTGTTTTTT

J gene: TRBJ2-7
V gene: TRBV5-6
clone size: .
D gene: TRBD1
CDR3 protein: CASSLVGQGAYEQYF
CDR3 DNA: TGTGCCAGCAGCTTGGTTGGACAGGGGGCGTACGAGCAGTACTTC

J gene: TRBJ1-6
V gene: TRBV6-5
clone size: .
D gene: .
CDR3 protein: CASSGFEANSPLHF
CDR3 DNA: TGTGCCAGCTCGGGGTTCGAGGCTAATTCACCCCTCCACTTT

J gene: TRBJ1-3
V gene: TRBV18
clone size: .
D gene: TRBD1
CDR3 protein: CASSRGQGVSGNTIYF
CDR3 DNA: TGTGCCAGCTCACGGGGACAGGGAGTCTCTGGAAACACCATATATTTT

J gene: TRBJ1-2
V gene: TRBV7-2
clone size: .
D gene: .
CDR3 protein: CASSQMSAAGGYTF
CDR3 DNA: TGTGCCAGCAGCCAGATGTCTGCGGCGGGTGGCTACACCTTC

J gene: TRBJ2-2
V gene: TRBV30
clone size: .
D gene: .
CDR3 protein: CAWSVTNTGELFF
CDR3 DNA: TGTGCCTGGAGTGTAACTAACACCGGGGAGCTGTTTTTT

J gene: TRBJ1-4
V gene: TRBV7-2
clone size: .
D gene: .
CDR3 protein: CASSRTGQGNEKLFF
CDR3 DNA: TGTGCCAGCAGCCGTACAGGGCAGGGTAATGAAAAACTGTTTTTT

J gene: TRBJ2-1
V gene: TRBV7-9
clone size: .
D gene: .
CDR3 protein: CASISGSEQFF
CDR3 DNA: TGTGCCAGCATATCCGGGAGTGAGCAGTTCTTC

J gene: TRBJ1-6
V gene: TRBV6-5
clone size: .
D gene: .
CDR3 protein: CASSYSRGSYNSPLHF
CDR3 DNA: TGTGCCAGCAGTTACTCCAGGGGATCCTATAATTCACCCCTCCACTTT

J gene: TRBJ2-5
V gene: TRBV5-1
clone size: once
D gene: .
CDR3 protein: CASSLGGRETQYF
CDR3 DNA: TGCGCCAGCAGCTTGGGAGGAAGAGAGACCCAGTACTTC

J gene: TRBJ2-1
V gene: TRBV3-1/TRBV3-2
clone size: .
D gene: TRBD2
CDR3 protein: CASSQGLAGGDEQFF
CDR3 DNA: TGTGCCAGCAGCCAAGGTCTAGCGGGGGGTGATGAGCAGTTCTTC